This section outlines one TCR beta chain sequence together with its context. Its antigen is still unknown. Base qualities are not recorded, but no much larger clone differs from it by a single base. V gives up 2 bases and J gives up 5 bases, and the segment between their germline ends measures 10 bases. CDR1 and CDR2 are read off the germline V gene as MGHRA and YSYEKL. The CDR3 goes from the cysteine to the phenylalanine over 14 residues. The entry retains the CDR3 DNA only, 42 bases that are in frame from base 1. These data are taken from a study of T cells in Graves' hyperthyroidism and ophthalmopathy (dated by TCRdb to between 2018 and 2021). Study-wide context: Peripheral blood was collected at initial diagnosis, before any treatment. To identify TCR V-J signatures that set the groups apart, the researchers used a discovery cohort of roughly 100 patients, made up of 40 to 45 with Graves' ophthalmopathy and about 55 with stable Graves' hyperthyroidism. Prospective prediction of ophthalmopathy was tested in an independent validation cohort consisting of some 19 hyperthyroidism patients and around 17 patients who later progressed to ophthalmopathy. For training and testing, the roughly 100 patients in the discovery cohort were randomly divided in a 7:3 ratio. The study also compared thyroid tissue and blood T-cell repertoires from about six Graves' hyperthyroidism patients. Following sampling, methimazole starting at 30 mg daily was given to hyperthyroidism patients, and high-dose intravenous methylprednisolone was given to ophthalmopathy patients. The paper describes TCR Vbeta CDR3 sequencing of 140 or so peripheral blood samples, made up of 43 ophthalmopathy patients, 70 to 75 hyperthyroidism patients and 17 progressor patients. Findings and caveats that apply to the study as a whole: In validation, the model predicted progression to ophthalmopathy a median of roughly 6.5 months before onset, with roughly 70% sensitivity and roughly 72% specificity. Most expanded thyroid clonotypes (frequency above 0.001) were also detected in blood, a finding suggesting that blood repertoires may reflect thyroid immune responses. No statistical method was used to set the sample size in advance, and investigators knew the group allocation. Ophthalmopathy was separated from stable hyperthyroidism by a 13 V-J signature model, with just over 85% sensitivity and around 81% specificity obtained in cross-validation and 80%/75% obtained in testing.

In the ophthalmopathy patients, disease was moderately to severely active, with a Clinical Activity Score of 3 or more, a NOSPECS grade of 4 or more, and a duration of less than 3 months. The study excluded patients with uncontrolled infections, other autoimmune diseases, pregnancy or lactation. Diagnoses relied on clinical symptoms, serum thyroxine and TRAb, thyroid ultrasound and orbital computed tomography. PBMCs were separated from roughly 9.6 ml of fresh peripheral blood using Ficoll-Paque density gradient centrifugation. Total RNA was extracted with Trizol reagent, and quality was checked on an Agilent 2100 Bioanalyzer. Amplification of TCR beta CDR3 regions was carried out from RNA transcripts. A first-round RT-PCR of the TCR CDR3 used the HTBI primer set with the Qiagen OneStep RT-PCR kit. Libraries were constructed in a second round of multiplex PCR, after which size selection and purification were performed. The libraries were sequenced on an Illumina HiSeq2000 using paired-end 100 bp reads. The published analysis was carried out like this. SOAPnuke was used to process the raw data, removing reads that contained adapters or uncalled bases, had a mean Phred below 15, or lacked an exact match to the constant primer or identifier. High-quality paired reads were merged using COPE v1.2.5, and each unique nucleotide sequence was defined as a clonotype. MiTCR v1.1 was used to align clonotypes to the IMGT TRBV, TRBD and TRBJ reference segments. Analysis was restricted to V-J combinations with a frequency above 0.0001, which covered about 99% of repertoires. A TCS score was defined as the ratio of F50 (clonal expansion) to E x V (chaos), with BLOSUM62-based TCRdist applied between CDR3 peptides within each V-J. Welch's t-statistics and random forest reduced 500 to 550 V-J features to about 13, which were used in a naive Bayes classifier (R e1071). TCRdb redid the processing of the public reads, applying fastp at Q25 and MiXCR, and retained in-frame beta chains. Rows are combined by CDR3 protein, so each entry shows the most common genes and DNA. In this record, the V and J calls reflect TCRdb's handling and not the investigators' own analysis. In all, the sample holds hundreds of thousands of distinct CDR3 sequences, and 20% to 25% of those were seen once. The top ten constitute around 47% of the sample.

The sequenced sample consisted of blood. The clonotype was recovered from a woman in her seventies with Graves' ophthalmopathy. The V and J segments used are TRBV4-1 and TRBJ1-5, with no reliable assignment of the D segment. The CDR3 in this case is CASSQLPGYQPQHF. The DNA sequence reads TGCGCCAGCAGCCAATTGCCCGGTTATCAGCCCCAGCATTTT.